This T cell receptor beta chain came from a study of blood T cell repertoires in COVID-19. Turning to the study itself: Samples representing acute and convalescent COVID-19 were sourced from the United States, Italy and Spain. T cells, B-cell-depleted T cells, or PBMCs provided the cDNA or gDNA that served as material.

Authors' data handling: Estimates of nucleated cell counts were drawn from the amplification of reference gene primers. Data came from immunoSEQ multiplex PCR; TCRdb stores just in-frame clones and leaves some out. That table supplies the V and J calls and clone size; D and trimming were determined from the DNA. The table has about 110,000 clones, 80% to 90% seen once. With V trimmed by 4 bases and J by 6 bases, 10 bases remained unmatched. The germline V gene has CDR1 SQVTM and CDR2 ANQGSEA. CDR3 length equals 14 residues. Sequencing used peripheral blood. The receptor comes from a woman older than 75 with active or convalescent COVID-19. The genes are TRBV29-1 and TRBJ2-7, with TRBD1 matching over 9 bases. The CDR3 DNA sequence: TGCAGCGTTGGGGGTCCGGGACAGGGTGGCGAGCAGTACTTC. Its translation: CSVGGPGQGGEQYF.